The source of this T cell receptor (beta chain) is a study of OX40 agonist ivuxolimab in advanced cancers. Germline CDR1 is SGHRS and CDR2 is YFSETQ. The V end lost 0 bases, the J end lost 6 bases, and 7 bases lay between the germline ends. This CDR3 contains 13 residues. Using immunoSEQ multiplex PCR, the repertoire was profiled, and TCRdb retains in-frame clones only, with some absent. The sample contains 20,000 or so clones, 65% to 85% of which appear only once. The chain combines TRBV5-1 with TRBJ1-5; D remains ambiguous. This sequence originates from an adult with an advanced solid tumor such as melanoma, head and neck, liver or kidney cancer. Sample: CD4+ or CD8+ T cells sorted from blood, taken in a trial of the OX40 agonist ivuxolimab. This chain's CDR3 is CASSLAGSQPQHF. The CDR3 nucleotides are TGCGCCAGCAGCTTGGCCGGGTCTCAGCCCCAGCATTTT.